The rows below give T cell receptor beta chains drawn from one sample of a study of T cells in Graves' hyperthyroidism and ophthalmopathy. TCRdb called the multiplex PCR reads again in MiXCR, with one record for every CDR3 protein. Among 210,000 or so distinct CDR3 sequences listed, 17% were seen once. Material: blood. These receptors all stem from a man aged 50 to 60 with Graves' hyperthyroidism. Both conserved end residues are part of each CDR3. D genes are given only for firm matches. The size of a clone is reported for some rows only, either as once, few or many, or as a class for expanded clones.

CDR3nt | CDR3aa | j_gene | v_gene | d_gene | abundance
TGTGCCAGCATGAAACAGTCGAACATTCAGTACTTC | CASMKQSNIQYF | TRBJ2-4 | TRBV2 | NA | many
TGTGCCACCTCGGGAGTGTATTTGATTGAGCAGTTCTTC | CATSGVYLIEQFF | TRBJ2-1 | TRBV28 | NA | many
TGTGCCAGCAGTTATCGGGGGTACCAGCCCCAGCATTTT | CASSYRGYQPQHF | TRBJ1-5 | TRBV6-2/TRBV6-3 | NA | many
TGTGCTAGTGGTTTGTCCGGGGTTGAGACCCAGTACTTC | CASGLSGVETQYF | TRBJ2-5 | TRBV12-5 | NA | many
TGTGCCAGCAGAGGGACAGGGGACACCGGGGAGCTGTTTTTT | CASRGTGDTGELFF | TRBJ2-2 | TRBV12-3/TRBV12-4 | TRBD1 | NA
TGTGCCAGCAGCTCCCGCGTCGGGGGAGAGGAGCAGTACTTC | CASSSRVGGEEQYF | TRBJ2-7 | TRBV7-9 | NA | many
TGTGCCAGCAGCCAAGCACCCCTTCGAGCGGGATTCACAGATACGCAGTATTTT | CASSQAPLRAGFTDTQYF | TRBJ2-3 | TRBV4-2 | TRBD2 | NA
TGTGCCAGCAGTTTGTTGGCTAGCGGCAATGAGCAGTTCTTC | CASSLLASGNEQFF | TRBJ2-1 | TRBV28 | TRBD2 | NA
TGCGCCAGCAGCGCTCGACCGAGTAGCACAGATACGCAGTATTTT | CASSARPSSTDTQYF | TRBJ2-3 | TRBV5-1 | NA | NA
TGCAGTGCTAGACCGATGACAGGGGGCGGGGGCTACACCTTC | CSARPMTGGGGYTF | TRBJ1-2 | TRBV20-1 | TRBD1 | NA
TGCAGTGCTCCCGGGACTAGCGGGGAAAAAGAGACCCAGTACTTC | CSAPGTSGEKETQYF | TRBJ2-5 | TRBV20-1 | TRBD2 | many
TGCGCCAGCAGCGGGAGTTTCTACGAGCAGTACTTC | CASSGSFYEQYF | TRBJ2-7 | TRBV5-1 | NA | few
TGTGCCTGGAGTGTACAGGGACTTAATGAAAAACTGTTTTTT | CAWSVQGLNEKLFF | TRBJ1-4 | TRBV30 | NA | many
TGCGCCAGCAGTAACTCGTACGGGCAGTACTTC | CASSNSYGQYF | TRBJ2-7 | TRBV10-1 | NA | NA
TGCAGTGCTAGAAATCGGGCAGGGGGCATCAACGAGCAGTACTTC | CSARNRAGGINEQYF | TRBJ2-7 | TRBV20-1 | TRBD1 | few
TGTGCCAGCTCACCAAGAGCTAGCGGGGGGACTCTTATCGGTGGCTCCTACAATGAGCAGTTCTTC | CASSPRASGGTLIGGSYNEQFF | TRBJ2-1 | TRBV12-3/TRBV12-4 | TRBD2 | NA
TGTGCCAGCAGCCCCGGGAGCCGTGGGGGAAGGTACGAGCAGTACTTC | CASSPGSRGGRYEQYF | TRBJ2-7 | TRBV7-9 | NA | few
TGTGCCAGCAGCGCGACTAGCGGGAGGGCTTCCTACGAGCAGTACTTC | CASSATSGRASYEQYF | TRBJ2-7 | TRBV5-4 | TRBD2 | NA
TGTGCCAGCAGCCCCACTAGCGGGAGCGGTGAGCAGTTCTTC | CASSPTSGSGEQFF | TRBJ2-1 | TRBV11-2 | TRBD2 | many
TGTGCCAGCAGTCATACGTTCAGAGGACTAGCGGGAGTCTCCGAGCAGTACTTC | CASSHTFRGLAGVSEQYF | TRBJ2-7 | TRBV27 | TRBD2 | many
TGTGCCAGCTCGGCCCAGGATACGCAGTATTTT | CASSAQDTQYF | TRBJ2-3 | TRBV18 | NA | once
TGTGCCAGCAGCTTATCTCTCGCCGGGGAGCTGTTTTTT | CASSLSLAGELFF | TRBJ2-2 | TRBV7-8 | NA | few
TGTGCCAGCAGCTCCTGGTCGAGTGGCCAGTACTTC | CASSSWSSGQYF | TRBJ2-5 | TRBV3-1 | NA | many
TGTGCCAGCAGCCATTCTAGCGGGAGATACAATGAGCAGTTCTTC | CASSHSSGRYNEQFF | TRBJ2-1 | TRBV4-2 | TRBD2 | NA
TGCAGTGCTACCCGACTAGCGGGAGGACGCACAGATACGCAGTATTTT | CSATRLAGGRTDTQYF | TRBJ2-3 | TRBV20-1 | TRBD2 | NA
TGTGCCAGCAGTGCGACTACTACGAACACCGGGGAGCTGTTTTTT | CASSATTTNTGELFF | TRBJ2-2 | TRBV27 | NA | few
TGTGCCAGCATCAGCAGCTCCTACAATGAGCAGTTCTTC | CASISSSYNEQFF | TRBJ2-1 | TRBV2 | NA | NA
TGTGCCAGCAGCCCCTCGGCAGGGCTCTATGGCTACACCTTC | CASSPSAGLYGYTF | TRBJ1-2 | TRBV3-1 | NA | many
TGTGCCAGCAGTTACCCAGACCCATATAGCAATCAGCCCCAGCATTTT | CASSYPDPYSNQPQHF | TRBJ1-5 | TRBV6-6 | NA | few
TGTGCCATCAGTGAAACAGGGAGCTCCTCTGGGGCCAACGTCCTGACTTTC | CAISETGSSSGANVLTF | TRBJ2-6 | TRBV10-3 | NA | many
TGTGCCATCAAGCGGGAGAGTGGGGCCAACGTCCTGACTTTC | CAIKRESGANVLTF | TRBJ2-6 | TRBV2 | TRBD2 | few